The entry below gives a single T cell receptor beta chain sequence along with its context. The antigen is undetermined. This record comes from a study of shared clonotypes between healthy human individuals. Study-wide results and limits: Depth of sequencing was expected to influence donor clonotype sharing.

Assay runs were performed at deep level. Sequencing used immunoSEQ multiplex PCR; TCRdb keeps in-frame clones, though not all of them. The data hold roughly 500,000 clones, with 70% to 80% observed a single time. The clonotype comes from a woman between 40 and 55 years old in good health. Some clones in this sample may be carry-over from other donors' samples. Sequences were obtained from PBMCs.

CDR3 loop: CASTSPYYTF. CDR3 nucleotides: TGTGCCAGCACCAGTCCCTACTACACCTTC. The chain has TRBV2 and TRBJ1-2; no reliable D call. CDR1 and CDR2 (germline): SNHLY, FYNNEI. The CDR3 has 10 amino acids. V lost 7 bases and J lost 10, with 10 bases in between.